This TCR beta chain stems from a study of T-cell reconstitution after alpha-beta-depleted transplantation in children. Germline V gene data show CDR1 as SEHNR and CDR2 as FQNEAQ (reference sequence). There are 13 residues in the CDR3. Trimming left V 5 bases short and J 5 bases short, with 11 bases between. This clonotype has just a few counts. The TCRbeta library was prepared with unique molecular identifiers. One entry per CDR3 protein, called by TCRdb with MiXCR from the PCR reads. The sample holds hundreds of thousands of distinct CDR3 sequences, roughly 15% seen once. The clonotype was recovered from a human donor who donated a stem cell graft to a child with acute myeloid leukemia. Sequences were derived from PBMCs from the stem cell graft donor, sampled from the stem cell graft. This chain connects TRBV7-9 to TRBJ2-3, with D hard to call. The CDR3 DNA reads as TGTGCCAGCAGCCCAATCTCCAGAGATACGCAGTATTTT. Protein sequence: CASSPISRDTQYF.